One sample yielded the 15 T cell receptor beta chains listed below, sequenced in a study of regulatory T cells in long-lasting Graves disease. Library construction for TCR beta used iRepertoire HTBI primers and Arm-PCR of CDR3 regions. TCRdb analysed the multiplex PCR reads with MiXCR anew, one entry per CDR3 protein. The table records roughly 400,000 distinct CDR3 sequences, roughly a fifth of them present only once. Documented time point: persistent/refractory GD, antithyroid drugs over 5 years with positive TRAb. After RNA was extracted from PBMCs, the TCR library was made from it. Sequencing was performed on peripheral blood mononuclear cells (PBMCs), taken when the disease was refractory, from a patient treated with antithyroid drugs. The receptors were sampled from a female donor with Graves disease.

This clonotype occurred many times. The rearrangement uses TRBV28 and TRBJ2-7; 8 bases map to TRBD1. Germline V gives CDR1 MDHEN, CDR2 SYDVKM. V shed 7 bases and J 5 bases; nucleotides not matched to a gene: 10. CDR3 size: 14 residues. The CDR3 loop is CASTQTGEIDEQYF. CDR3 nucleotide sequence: TGTGCCAGCACTCAGACAGGGGAAATCGACGAGCAGTACTTC.

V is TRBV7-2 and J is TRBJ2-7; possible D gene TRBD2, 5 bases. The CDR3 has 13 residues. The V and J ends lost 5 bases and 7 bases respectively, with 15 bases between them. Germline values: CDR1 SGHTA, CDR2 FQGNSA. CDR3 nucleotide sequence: TGTGCCAGCAGCCACGGGGTATGGGGTGAGCAGTACTTC. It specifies CASSHGVWGEQYF.

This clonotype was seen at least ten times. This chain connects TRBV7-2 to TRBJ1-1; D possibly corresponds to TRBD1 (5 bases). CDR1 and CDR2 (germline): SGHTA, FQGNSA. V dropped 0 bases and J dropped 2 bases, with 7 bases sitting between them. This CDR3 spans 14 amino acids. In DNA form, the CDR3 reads TGTGCCAGCAGCTTAGCAGGGGCCAACACTGAAGCTTTCTTT. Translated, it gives CASSLAGANTEAFF.

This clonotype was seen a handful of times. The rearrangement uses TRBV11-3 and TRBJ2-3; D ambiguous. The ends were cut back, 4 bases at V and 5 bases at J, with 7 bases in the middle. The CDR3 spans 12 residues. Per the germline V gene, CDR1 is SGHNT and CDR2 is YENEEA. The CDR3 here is CASSSYGDTQYF. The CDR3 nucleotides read TGTGCCAGCAGCTCCTATGGAGATACGCAGTATTTT.

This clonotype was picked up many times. CDR3 sequence: CASSLEPGEAFF. Here the CDR3 DNA reads TGTGCCAGCAGCTTAGAGCCAGGTGAAGCTTTCTTT. V gene TRBV7-9 combines with J gene TRBJ1-1; the D is unclear. The V gene lost 1 base and the J gene lost 7 bases, with 7 bases spanning the gap. This CDR3 region has 12 residues. Per germline, CDR1 SEHNR and CDR2 FQNEAQ (reference sequence). Full variable domain (outside the CDR3, taken from reference TRBV7-9 and TRBJ1-1): DTGVSQNPRHKITKRGQNVTFRCDPISEHNRLYWYRQTLGQGPEFLTYFQNEAQLEKSRLLSDRFSAERPKGSFSTLEIQRTEQGDSAMYLCASSLEPGEAFFGQGTRLTVV.

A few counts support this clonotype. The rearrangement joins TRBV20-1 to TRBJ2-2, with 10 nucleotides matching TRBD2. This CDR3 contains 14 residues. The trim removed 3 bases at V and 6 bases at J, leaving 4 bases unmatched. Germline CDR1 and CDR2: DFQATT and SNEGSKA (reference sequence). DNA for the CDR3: TGCAGTGCTAGGAAGCGGGAGGGGGCCGGGGAGCTGTTTTTT. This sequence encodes CSARKREGAGELFF.

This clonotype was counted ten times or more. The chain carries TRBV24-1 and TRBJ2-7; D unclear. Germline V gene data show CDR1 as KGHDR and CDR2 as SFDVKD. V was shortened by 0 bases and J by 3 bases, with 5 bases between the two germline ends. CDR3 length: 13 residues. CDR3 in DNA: TGTGCCACCAGTGATTTGCAATACTACGAGCAGTACTTC. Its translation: CATSDLQYYEQYF.

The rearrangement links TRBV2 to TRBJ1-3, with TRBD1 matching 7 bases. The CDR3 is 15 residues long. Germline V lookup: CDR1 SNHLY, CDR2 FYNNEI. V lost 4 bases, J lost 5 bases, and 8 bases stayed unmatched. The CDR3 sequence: CASSAGTATRNTIYF. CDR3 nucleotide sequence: TGTGCCAGCAGTGCCGGGACAGCTACCAGAAACACCATATATTTT.

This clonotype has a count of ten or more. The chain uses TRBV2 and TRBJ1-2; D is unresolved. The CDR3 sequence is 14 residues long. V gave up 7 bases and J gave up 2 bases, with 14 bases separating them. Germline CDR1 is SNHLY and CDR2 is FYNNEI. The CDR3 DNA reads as TGTGCCAGCACTGGGATGAACAGAAACTATGGCTACACCTTC. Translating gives CASTGMNRNYGYTF.

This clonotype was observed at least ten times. CDR3 nucleotide sequence: TGTGCCAGCAGCTTCCGACTGGGACAGATCAATCAGCCCCAGCATTTT. It encodes CASSFRLGQINQPQHF. V is TRBV5-5 and J is TRBJ1-5; 7 nucleotides agree with TRBD1. Losses at the gene ends were 2 bases for V and 3 bases for J; bases not matched to a gene: 8. CDR1 is SGHKS, CDR2 YYEKEE, per germline (reference sequence). CDR3 length: 16 residues.

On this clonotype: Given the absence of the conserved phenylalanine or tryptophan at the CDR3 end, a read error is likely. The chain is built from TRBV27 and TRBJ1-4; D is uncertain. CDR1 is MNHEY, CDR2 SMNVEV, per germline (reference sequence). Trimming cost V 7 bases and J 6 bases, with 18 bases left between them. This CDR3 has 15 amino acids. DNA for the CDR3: TGTGCCAGCAACTTCGCGAGGGCGCGGCATGAAAAACTGTTTCTT. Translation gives CASNFARARHEKLFL.

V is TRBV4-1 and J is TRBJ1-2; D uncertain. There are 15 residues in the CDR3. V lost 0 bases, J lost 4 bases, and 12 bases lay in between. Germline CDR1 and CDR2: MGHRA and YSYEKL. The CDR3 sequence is CASSQDRTRGYGYTF. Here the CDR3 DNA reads TGCGCCAGCAGCCAAGATAGGACCCGCGGCTATGGCTACACCTTC.

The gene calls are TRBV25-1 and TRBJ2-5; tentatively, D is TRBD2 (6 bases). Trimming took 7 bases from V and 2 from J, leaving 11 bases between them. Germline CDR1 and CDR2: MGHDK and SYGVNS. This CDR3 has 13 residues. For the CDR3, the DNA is TGTGCCAGCAATTGGAGGGGACAAGAGACCCAGTACTTC. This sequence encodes CASNWRGQETQYF.

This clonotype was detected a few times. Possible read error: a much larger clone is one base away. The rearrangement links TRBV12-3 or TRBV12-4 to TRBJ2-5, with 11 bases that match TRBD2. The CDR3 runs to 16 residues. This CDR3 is CANSSSSGGGLETQYF. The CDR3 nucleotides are TGTGCCAACAGTTCAAGTAGCGGGGGGGGGTTGGAGACCCAGTACTTC.

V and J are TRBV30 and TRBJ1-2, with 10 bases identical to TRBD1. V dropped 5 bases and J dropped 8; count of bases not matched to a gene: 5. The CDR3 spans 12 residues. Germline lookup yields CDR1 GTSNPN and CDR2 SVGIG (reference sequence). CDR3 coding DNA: TGTGCCTGGGGGGACAGGGGACAGGGCTACACCTTC. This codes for CAWGDRGQGYTF.